The clone carrying this TCR beta chain was counted a few times. Its antigen is currently unknown. The sample comes from a study of cytomegalovirus exposure and HLA in healthy donors. Study context: Among 398 genotyped donors, around 80% fell in the Caucasian-associated ancestry cluster. Study conclusions and caveats: Through in vitro validation, a few CMV-associated chains were shown to be specific for CMV antigens. The study designated over 150 TCR beta chains cytomegalovirus-associated.

Primers for the PCR totalled 60 Vbeta and 13 Jbeta. TCRdb keeps only in-frame clones here, not all; method: immunoSEQ multiplex PCR. In the table there are roughly 120,000 clones, around 70% of which are singletons. This CDR3 has 13 amino acids. The ends lost 6 bases at V and 8 bases at J; junction bases unmatched: 6. CDR1 SQVTM and CDR2 ANQGSEA come from the germline V gene. The clonotype comes from a woman under 30 in good health and CMV-seronegative. The sequenced material came from PBMCs. The V gene is TRBV29-1, the J gene TRBJ2-1, with 11 bases that match TRBD2. The CDR3 protein is CSVIRTSGHEQFF. CDR3 bases: TGCAGCGTAATCAGGACTAGCGGGCATGAGCAGTTCTTC.